The clone carrying this T cell receptor beta chain was observed a single time. This specimen comes from a study of blood T cell repertoires in COVID-19. As for the study in general: Donors in the United States, Italy and Spain gave samples during acute or convalescent COVID-19. Sources were T cells, B-cell-depleted T cells, or PBMCs; the material itself was cDNA or gDNA.

The CDR3 has 14 residues. J was trimmed by 4 bases and V by 9 bases; bases with no gene match: 11. Germline V gene lookup returns CDR1 MNHNY and CDR2 SVGAGI (reference sequence). How the authors handled the data: The assay estimated nucleated cells by amplifying reference gene primers. Clones were read by immunoSEQ multiplex PCR, and TCRdb kept only the in-frame ones, dropping some. That table is the source of V, J and clone size, and D and trimming were worked out from the DNA. The sample lists fewer than 100,000 clones, 80% to 90% occurring once. This TCR was recovered from a human donor in a cohort sampled during active COVID-19. The chain couples TRBV6-6 to TRBJ1-2; 7 nucleotides align to TRBD1. Sequencing was carried out using peripheral blood. Here the CDR3 reads CASLRGQVFYGYTF. DNA of the CDR3: TGTGCCAGTCTACGCGGACAGGTGTTCTATGGCTACACCTTC.